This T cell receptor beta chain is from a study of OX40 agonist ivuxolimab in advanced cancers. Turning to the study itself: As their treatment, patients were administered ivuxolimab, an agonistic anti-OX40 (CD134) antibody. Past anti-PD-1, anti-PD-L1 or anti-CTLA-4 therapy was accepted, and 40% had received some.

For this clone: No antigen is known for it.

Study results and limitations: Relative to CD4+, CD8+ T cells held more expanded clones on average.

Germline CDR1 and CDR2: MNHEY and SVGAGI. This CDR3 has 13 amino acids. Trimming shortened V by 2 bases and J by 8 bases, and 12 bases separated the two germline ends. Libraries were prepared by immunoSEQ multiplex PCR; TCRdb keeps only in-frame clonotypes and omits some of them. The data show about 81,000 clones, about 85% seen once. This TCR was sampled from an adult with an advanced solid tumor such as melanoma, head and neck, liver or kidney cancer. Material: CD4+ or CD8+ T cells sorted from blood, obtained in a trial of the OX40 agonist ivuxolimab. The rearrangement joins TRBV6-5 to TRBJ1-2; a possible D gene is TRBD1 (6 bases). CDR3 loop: CASSYAGAHGYTF. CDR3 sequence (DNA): TGTGCCAGCAGTTACGCGGGGGCCCACGGCTACACCTTC.